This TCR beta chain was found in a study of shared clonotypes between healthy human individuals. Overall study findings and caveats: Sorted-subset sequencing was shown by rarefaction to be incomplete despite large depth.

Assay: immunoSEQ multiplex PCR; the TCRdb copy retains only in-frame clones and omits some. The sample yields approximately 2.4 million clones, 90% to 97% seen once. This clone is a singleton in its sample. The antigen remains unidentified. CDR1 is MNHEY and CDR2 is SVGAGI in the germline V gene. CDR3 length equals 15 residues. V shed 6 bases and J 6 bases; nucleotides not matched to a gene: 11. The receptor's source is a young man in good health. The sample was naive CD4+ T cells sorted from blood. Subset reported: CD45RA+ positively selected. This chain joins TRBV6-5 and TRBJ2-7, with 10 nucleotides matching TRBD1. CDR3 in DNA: TGTGCCAGCAGCCTCGCGGGACAGGGGAAATCCGAGCAGTACTTC. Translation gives CASSLAGQGKSEQYF.